The present TCR beta chain was sequenced within a study of cytomegalovirus exposure and HLA in healthy donors. Turning to the study itself: The early release's HLA-typed donors yielded approximately 81 million unique TCRs. Study outcomes and limitations: Most subjects' HLA-A and HLA-B alleles were reportedly predicted from TCR beta sequences. A list of 150 to 200 TCR beta chains associated with cytomegalovirus was given.

A note on this clone: The target antigen is unknown.

Vbeta (60) and Jbeta (13) primers were used in the PCR. The assay was immunoSEQ multiplex PCR, and TCRdb's table has in-frame clones only and misses some. The sample yields 150,000 to 180,000 clones, roughly 74% seen once. CDR1 and CDR2 (germline): SGHRS, YFSETQ. This CDR3 region has 17 residues. V lost 3 bases and J lost 0; bases outside the gene matches: 6. The chain uses TRBV5-1 and TRBJ2-7; 13 positions agree with TRBD2. The clonotype was recovered from a young man in good health and CMV-seronegative. Sequencing was carried out using PBMCs. As DNA, the CDR3 is TGCGCCAGCAGCTCAGGGACTAGCGGGGAAAGCTCCTACGAGCAGTACGTC. Translating it yields CASSSGTSGESSYEQYV.